This T cell receptor (beta chain) comes out of a study of T-cell reconstitution after alpha-beta-depleted transplantation in children. This clonotype showed up just a few times. TCRbeta library construction was performed incorporating unique molecular identifiers. TCRdb re-called the PCR reads through MiXCR, storing one row per CDR3 protein. The repertoire holds some 550,000 distinct CDR3 sequences, with under 30% as singletons. The CDR3 totals 13 residues. Trimming shortened V by 2 bases and J by 7 bases, and 9 bases separated the two germline ends. The germline V gene has CDR1 ENHRY and CDR2 SYGVKD.

The specimen comprised PBMCs, mostly from graft donor cells, sampled 360 days after TCRalphabeta/CD19-depleted stem cell transplant. The TCR sequence derives from a boy younger than two who had a stem cell transplant for acute myeloid leukemia, so the T cells may come from the graft donor. The chain has TRBV10-3 and TRBJ2-4; possibly TRBD2 for D (5 bases). Here the CDR3 reads CAISEGLRNIQYF. The CDR3 DNA follows: TGTGCCATCAGTGAGGGACTGCGGAACATTCAGTACTTC.